Sequencing of this TCR beta chain was carried out in a study of T cells in Graves' hyperthyroidism and ophthalmopathy. Study-wide background: Blood was drawn when the patient was first diagnosed and still untreated. Overall study results and limits: A median 6.5 months before onset, the model predicted ophthalmopathy.

This clonotype was recorded at least ten times. The antigen is unknown. Each patient was aged 18 to 65 and had newly diagnosed hyperthyroidism of under 2 months' duration. Patients showing uncontrolled infection, other autoimmune disease, pregnancy or lactation were ineligible. This CDR3 spans 13 amino acids. Germline V CDR1 and CDR2: DFQATT, SNEGSKA (reference sequence). With 4 bases clipped from V and 9 bases from J, the junction kept 8 bases outside the gene matches. Authors of the study amplified TCR beta CDR3 regions from RNA transcripts. HTBI primers were the set used in a first-round RT-PCR of the TCR CDR3. TCRdb redid the calling of the multiplex PCR reads with MiXCR, one entry per CDR3 protein. The table lists some 460,000 distinct CDR3 sequences, around 14% of them singletons.

The TCR originated in a young woman with Graves' hyperthyroidism. Sequencing was carried out using blood. The rearrangement links TRBV20-1 to TRBJ2-1; TRBD1 matches 8 bases. The CDR3, as DNA: TGCAGTGCTACACCAAACAGGGGGGTTGAGCAGTTCTTC. Translating gives CSATPNRGVEQFF.